This T cell receptor beta chain was found in a study of CD8 T cells in Susac syndrome (dated by TCRdb to between 2018 and 2021). Some background on the complete study: Repertoire sequencing was used to test whether CD8+ T cell activation and differentiation in Susac syndrome was antigen driven. CD8+ T cell repertoire clonality was compared between some 12 healthy donors, around 14 Susac syndrome patients and approximately 15 multiple sclerosis patients.

Peripheral blood CD8+ and CD4+ T cells from healthy donors, Susac syndrome patients and multiple sclerosis patients were profiled by high-throughput TCR beta sequencing. Healthy donors were included as age- and sex-matched controls. Bulk CD8+ and CD4+ T cells were purified by magnetic negative isolation, while CD8+ TEMRA cells were enriched using FACS. Blood was drawn into EDTA tubes, processed within 24 hours, and PBMCs were isolated by density gradient centrifugation. PBMCs intended for TCR sequencing were cryopreserved in liquid nitrogen and were subsequently thawed in a 37 degrees C water bath. The sorted or isolated CD4+, CD8+ and CD8+ TEMRA cells reached a purity of at least 90%. The CDR3 spans 13 residues, from the cysteine through the phenylalanine. The entry retains the CDR3 DNA only, 39 bases that are in frame from base 1. The germline ends are 14 bases apart after V is trimmed by 6 bases and J by 6 bases.

This clonotype was recorded once. Its binding antigen is unknown. Within one base of it there is no much larger clone, and no base qualities were kept. Evidence from one read is weak. RNA was extracted using the RNeasy kit, and roughly 0.5 to 1 microgram was reverse transcribed with random hexamers. The immunoSEQ multiplex PCR assay, which covers 54 Vbeta and 13 Jbeta segments, was used to amplify TCR beta CDR3 regions. PCR amplification bias was corrected by using a synthetic template baseline for primer optimization and computational correction. The authors' pipeline ran thus. Reads were assigned to V, D and J genes according to IMGT and analyzed in immunoSEQ Analyzer, with only productive sequences retained. Clonality was computed as one minus Shannon entropy normalized by log2 of the number of productive unique sequences. Public and private clones were assessed among the 100 most prevalent clones of each patient and control. Clones were defined as Susac-specific if absent from the healthy and MS cohorts, from approximately 1,100 published viral clones and from other ImmuneACCESS disease sequences. TCRdb ran its own pipeline on the public reads, namely fastp trimming at Q25 and MiXCR clone calling, and kept in-frame beta chains. Here each entry gathers all rows of one CDR3 protein and keeps the most common genes and DNA. These V and J calls are TCRdb output, not the study's own analysis. Here the sample has about 60,000 distinct CDR3 sequences; approximately 90% occur a single time. Together, the top ten hold 0.15% to 0.2% of the sample.

Results the study describes overall, beyond this receptor: The study acknowledged that relatively few individuals were included in the TCR sequencing and HLA analysis.

The sequenced sample was CD8+ T cells from PBMCs. The source of this sequence is a human donor in good health. The V and J genes are TRBV12-3 or TRBV12-4 and TRBJ1-1; the D gene is possibly TRBD1, with 5 bases matching. In nucleotides, the sequence is TGTGCCAGCAGAGACAGTGATGCACCTGAAGCTTTCTTT. This sequence encodes CASRDSDAPEAFF.